This record covers a single TCR beta chain. Original handling: Reference gene primers were amplified, and this amplification served to estimate nucleated cell counts. The repertoire was sequenced with immunoSEQ multiplex PCR; TCRdb's copy has only in-frame clones and lacks some. V and J calls and clone size are given by that table; D and trimming were obtained from the DNA. The repertoire has approximately 260,000 clones, 80% to 90% of them found once; the top ten carry 4% to 5%. The data stem from a study of blood T cell repertoires in COVID-19. Looking at the study overall: The samples span acute and convalescent COVID-19 from the United States, Italy and Spain. From T cells, B-cell-depleted T cells, or PBMCs came the material, which was cDNA or gDNA.

The CDR3 is 14 amino acids. J was trimmed by 5 bases and V by 6 bases; bases with no gene match: 9. Germline assignment: CDR1 MNHNY and CDR2 SVGAGI (reference sequence). Sequencing used peripheral blood. The chain uses TRBV6-6 and TRBJ2-7; 8 nucleotides align to TRBD1. The source is a woman aged 35 to 49 who had recovered from COVID-19. Here the CDR3 reads CASSQRRGLDEQYF. In nucleotides, the CDR3 is TGTGCCAGCAGCCAACGCAGGGGGCTTGACGAGCAGTACTTC.